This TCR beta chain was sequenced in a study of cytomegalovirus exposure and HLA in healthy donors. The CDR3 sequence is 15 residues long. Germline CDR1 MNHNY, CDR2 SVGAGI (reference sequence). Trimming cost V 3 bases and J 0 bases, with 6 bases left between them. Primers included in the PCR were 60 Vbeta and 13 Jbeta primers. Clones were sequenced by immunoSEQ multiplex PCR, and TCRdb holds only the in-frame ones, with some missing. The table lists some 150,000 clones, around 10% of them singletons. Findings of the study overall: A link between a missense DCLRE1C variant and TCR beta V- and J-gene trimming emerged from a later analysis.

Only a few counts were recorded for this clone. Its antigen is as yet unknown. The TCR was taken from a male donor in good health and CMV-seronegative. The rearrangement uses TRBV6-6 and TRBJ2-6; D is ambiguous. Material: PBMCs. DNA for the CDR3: TGTGCCAGCAGTTATATGCGCTCTGGGGCCAACGTCCTGACTTTC. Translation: CASSYMRSGANVLTF.